A selection of T cell receptor beta chains follows, all from one sample in a study of T cells in Graves' hyperthyroidism and ophthalmopathy. TCRdb itself ran the multiplex PCR reads through MiXCR, one entry per CDR3 protein. The sample includes 340,000 or so distinct CDR3 sequences, about 21% of them seen just once. Sequences were obtained from blood. These receptors all come from a woman aged 45-65 years with Graves' hyperthyroidism. Both conserved end residues are part of each CDR3. Each record gives: CDR3 DNA, CDR3 protein, V gene, D gene, clone size, J gene. A D gene is named only where the DNA matches it firmly. Where a row states a size, it is once, few, many or the class of an expanded clone; other rows omit it.

TGTGCCAGCAGTCCACAGGGGGCCACAGATACGCAGTATTTT | CASSPQGATDTQYF | TRBV28 | TRBD1 | NA | TRBJ2-3
TGTGCCTGGATGATGGACACCTTCTATGGCTACACCTTC | CAWMMDTFYGYTF | TRBV30 | NA | many | TRBJ1-2
TGCGCCAGCAGCTTGGGCTCTAGCGGGGCCGGCTACAATGAGCAGTTCTTC | CASSLGSSGAGYNEQFF | TRBV5-1 | TRBD2 | many | TRBJ2-1
TGTGCCAGCAGCTTGGCGGGGACAGGGTCTGAAGCTTTCTTT | CASSLAGTGSEAFF | TRBV5-8 | TRBD1 | many | TRBJ1-1
TGTGCCAGCAGTTACCAAAATACCTCACCCCTCCACTTT | CASSYQNTSPLHF | TRBV6-5 | NA | NA | TRBJ1-6
TGCAGTGGACTTAGCGGGGCTAACACCGGGGAGCTGTTTTTT | CSGLSGANTGELFF | TRBV20-1 | TRBD2 | many | TRBJ2-2
TGTGCCAGCAGTCGGACACTTAACTATGGCTACACCTTC | CASSRTLNYGYTF | TRBV2 | NA | many | TRBJ1-2
TGTGCCAGCAATTTTGACAGGGGGGACTATGGCTACACCTTC | CASNFDRGDYGYTF | TRBV2 | TRBD1 | NA | TRBJ1-2
TGTGCTAGCAGCTTAGTTACAGGCAGGCGACGGCGAGAAAGATCCTACGAGCAGTACTTC | CASSLVTGRRRRERSYEQYF | TRBV7-7 | NA | NA | TRBJ2-7
TGCGCCAGCAGCTTGGGAGCGGCAGATACGCAGTATTTT | CASSLGAADTQYF | TRBV5-1 | NA | many | TRBJ2-3
TGCAGCGCAAACCTCCTCCGGGGGGCGGGAGAGACCCAGTACTTC | CSANLLRGAGETQYF | TRBV20-1 | NA | NA | TRBJ2-5
TGTGCCAGCAGTTGGATGGGACAGCAGGAAGCTTTCTTT | CASSWMGQQEAFF | TRBV6-2/TRBV6-3 | TRBD1 | many | TRBJ1-1
TGTGCCAGCAGCTTAGTGCCCGGGGAGCTGTTTTTT | CASSLVPGELFF | TRBV7-9 | NA | NA | TRBJ2-2
TGTGCCAGCAGTGAGCGAGGATACAATGAGCAGTTCTTC | CASSERGYNEQFF | TRBV2 | NA | NA | TRBJ2-1
TGTGCCAGCAGTGGTCATAGCGGGGGGGCCGGCGGAGATACGCAGTATTTT | CASSGHSGGAGGDTQYF | TRBV5-5 | TRBD2 | few | TRBJ2-3
TGTGCCAGCAGCCCGGACAGGGCGGGTGGCTACACCTTC | CASSPDRAGGYTF | TRBV7-9 | TRBD1 | NA | TRBJ1-2
TGTGCCAGCAACCAGATGAACACTGAAGCTTTCTTT | CASNQMNTEAFF | TRBV7-9 | NA | NA | TRBJ1-1
TGTGCCAGCAGGGACGGACAGGGCACTGAAGCTTTCTTT | CASRDGQGTEAFF | TRBV7-3 | TRBD1 | many | TRBJ1-1
TGTGCCAGCAGTTTAAGAGAAGGAGGCAGGCAAGAGACCCAGTACTTC | CASSLREGGRQETQYF | TRBV28 | NA | NA | TRBJ2-5